The clone carrying this T cell receptor (beta chain) was found a few times. The antigen remains unidentified. As to treatment: approximately nine-day PBMC culture with coronavirus spike peptide pools or control peptides (ViraFEST assay). Oncomine TCR Beta short-read sequencing was applied to DNA from cultured CD4+ T cells. TCRdb re-called the PCR reads through MiXCR, storing one row per CDR3 protein. The sample has 13,000 or so distinct CDR3 sequences, about two fifths seen once. Germline lookup yields CDR1 LGHDT and CDR2 YNNKEL (reference sequence). The CDR3 runs to 13 residues. Between the trimmed V and J ends, which lost 4 bases and 8 bases, there was a span of 14 bases. This entry comes from a study of vaccination and CD4 T cells after COVID-19.

Sequencing used CD4+ T cells from blood, cultured in vitro. The clonotype was recovered from a human donor who had recovered from COVID-19. The V call is TRBV3-1, the J call TRBJ1-2, with D maybe TRBD1 (6 bases). The chain's CDR3 is CASSPGQRKGYTF. Written as DNA, the CDR3 is TGTGCCAGCAGCCCTGGACAGCGAAAAGGCTACACCTTC.